This T cell receptor (beta chain) derives from a study of blood T cell repertoires in COVID-19. Study information: Italy, Spain and the United States were the sources of the convalescent and acute COVID-19 samples.

Each participant's cohort was designated according to participant-reported clinical history. This table comes from immunoSEQ multiplex PCR, and its TCRdb copy is limited to in-frame clones, with some not included. The table shows about 140,000 clones, with roughly 85% occurring only once. The CDR3 totals 15 residues. Germline V gene sequence: CDR1 MNHEY, CDR2 SMNVEV (reference sequence). V lost 1 base and J lost 8, with 17 bases in between. The V and J genes are TRBV27 and TRBJ1-2, with a possible D match to TRBD1 (6 bases). Sequencing used PBMCs or T cells enriched from blood (not recorded which). This TCR derives from a woman between 50 and 59 years old who had recovered from COVID-19. The CDR3 here is CASSLFPGDRVGYTF. The CDR3 DNA is TGTGCCAGCAGTTTATTCCCAGGGGATCGTGTAGGCTACACCTTC.